These 5 T cell receptor beta chains came from one sample sequenced in a study of regulatory T cells in long-lasting Graves disease. Time point denoted: newly diagnosed GD, antithyroid drugs for less than 3 months. After RNA was extracted from PBMCs, the TCR library was made from it. HTBI primers from iRepertoire and Arm-PCR of CDR3 regions yielded the TCR beta libraries. MiXCR was run by TCRdb on the multiplex PCR reads, yielding one entry per CDR3 protein. The table records 400,000 to 500,000 distinct CDR3 sequences, 16% of them present only once. The same sample was also used in a study of T cells in Graves' hyperthyroidism and ophthalmopathy.

The specimen was peripheral blood mononuclear cells (PBMCs), collected at new diagnosis, from a patient treated with antithyroid drugs. The receptors were sampled from a woman aged 18-29 years with Graves disease.

The chain recombines TRBV5-1 with TRBJ2-1, with 9 nucleotides matching TRBD2. The V and J ends lost 0 bases and 4 bases, in that order; junction bases with no gene match: 8. Per the germline V gene, CDR1 is SGHRS and CDR2 is YFSETQ. This CDR3 has 17 residues. The CDR3: CASSLGIPSGAYNEQFF. DNA for the CDR3: TGCGCCAGCAGCTTGGGGATCCCTAGCGGGGCTTACAATGAGCAGTTCTTC.

This clonotype came up many times. The chain combines TRBV6-1 with TRBJ1-5; no firm D call. The CDR3 consists of 13 residues. V shed 5 bases and J shed 3 bases, with 8 bases lying between them. Germline V gene sequence: CDR1 MNHNS, CDR2 SASEGT. CDR3: CASSPRDNQPQHF. The CDR3 DNA reads TGTGCCAGCAGTCCCCGGGACAATCAGCCCCAGCATTTT.

At least ten counts were recorded for this clonotype. This chain joins TRBV5-1 and TRBJ2-7; 11 bases line up with TRBD2. CDR3 length equals 15 residues. Trimming cost V 4 bases and J 3 bases; bases outside gene matches: 6. Germline V gene lookup returns CDR1 SGHRS and CDR2 YFSETQ. The CDR3 reads CASSPGTSGGYEQYF. CDR3 DNA: TGCGCCAGCAGCCCCGGGACTAGCGGAGGCTACGAGCAGTACTTC.

This clonotype was picked up many times. This chain connects TRBV27 to TRBJ2-5; D is undetermined. The CDR3 consists of 13 residues. Germline V lookup: CDR1 MNHEY, CDR2 SMNVEV (reference sequence). V lost 2 bases, J lost 3 bases, and 7 bases lay in between. The CDR3 region has the DNA TGTGCCAGCAGTTTACGGCCTAAAGAGACCCAGTACTTC. As protein: CASSLRPKETQYF.

The V call is TRBV9, the J call TRBJ2-5; possibly TRBD2 for D (6 bases). The CDR3 runs to 16 residues. Germline V CDR1 and CDR2: SGDLS, YYNGEE. V lost 0 bases and J 5 bases, leaving 17 bases between the germline ends. The CDR3 reads CASSVATGRSGETQYF. The CDR3 DNA reads TGTGCCAGCAGCGTAGCTACGGGGAGGTCCGGGGAGACCCAGTACTTC.